The 31 T cell receptor beta chains in this list originate from one sample, sequenced in a study of T-cell reconstitution after alpha-beta-depleted transplantation in children. Unique molecular identifiers were used to barcode this TCRbeta library. Each CDR3 protein gets one entry after TCRdb re-called the PCR reads with MiXCR. The sample holds roughly 490,000 distinct CDR3 sequences, around 10% seen once. The sequenced sample was PBMCs, mostly from graft donor cells, obtained 180 days after TCRalphabeta/CD19-depleted stem cell transplant. Receptors were obtained from a female patient aged 2-15 years who had a stem cell transplant for aplastic anemia, so the T cells may come from the graft donor.

The chain joins TRBV6-5 to TRBJ2-3; 9 nucleotides match TRBD2. CDR1 MNHEY and CDR2 SVGAGI come from the germline V gene. The CDR3 is made up of 17 amino acids. V dropped 4 bases and J dropped 2; count of bases not matched to a gene: 10. This CDR3 is CASSSKLAGPNTDTQYF. The CDR3 DNA reads TGTGCCAGCAGTTCCAAGCTAGCGGGGCCTAACACAGATACGCAGTATTTT.

Ten or more counts support this clonotype. The chain uses TRBV12-3 or TRBV12-4 and TRBJ2-2; D remains ambiguous. V shed 3 bases and J shed 6 bases, with 11 bases lying between them. This CDR3 has 14 residues. CDR3 amino acids: CASSFVQKSGELFF. The CDR3 region has the DNA TGTGCCAGCAGTTTTGTACAAAAGTCCGGGGAGCTGTTTTTT.

This clonotype was seen a handful of times. This rearrangement joins TRBV15 to TRBJ2-7; 10 bases are a match to TRBD1. Trimming at V came to 1 base and at J to 3 bases, leaving 0 bases not matched to a gene. This CDR3 has 14 residues. Germline loops: CDR1 LNHNV, CDR2 YYDKDF (reference sequence). The CDR3: CATSRGTGGYEQYF. DNA of the CDR3: TGTGCCACCAGCAGAGGGACAGGGGGCTACGAGCAGTACTTC.

At least ten counts were recorded for this clonotype. Here the CDR3 reads CASNFGQGLIYEQYF. The CDR3 coding sequence is TGCGCCAGCAATTTCGGACAGGGACTTATCTACGAGCAGTACTTC. The chain joins TRBV5-1 to TRBJ2-7; TRBD1 aligns across 8 bases. This CDR3 is 15 amino acids long. Per the germline V gene, CDR1 is SGHRS and CDR2 is YFSETQ. Trimming took 6 bases from V and 3 from J; bases not matched to a gene: 11.

This clonotype has more than one count but fewer than ten. This chain uses TRBV4-2 with TRBJ2-3; D may be TRBD2 (6 bases). The CDR3 length is 14 residues. Trimming took off 3 bases at V and 6 bases at J, with 13 bases between the two ends. The V gene's germline CDR1 is LGHNA and CDR2 YNFKEQ. CDR3 sequence reads: CASSHRGTADTQYF. CDR3 bases: TGTGCCAGCAGCCACCGCGGGACCGCGGATACGCAGTATTTT.

This chain uses TRBV19 with TRBJ2-7; possibly TRBD1 or TRBD2 for D (5 bases each). Germline lookup yields CDR1 LNHDA and CDR2 SQIVND (reference sequence). The CDR3 has 14 amino acids. Deletions cut 6 bases from V and 7 bases from J, with 19 bases between. The CDR3 here is CASRSPGRGREQYF. For the CDR3, the DNA is TGTGCCAGTAGGTCTCCGGGACGGGGCCGGGAGCAGTACTTC.

The chain carries TRBV15 and TRBJ1-1; 7 nucleotides match TRBD1. Losses at the gene ends were 4 bases for V and 10 bases for J; bases not matched to a gene: 3. The CDR3 is made up of 11 amino acids. Germline CDR1 reads LNHNV; CDR2 reads YYDKDF (reference sequence). CDR3 in DNA: TGTGCCACCAGCACCAGACAGGGAGCTTTCTTT. It translates to CATSTRQGAFF.

Only a few counts were recorded for this clonotype. This rearrangement joins TRBV28 to TRBJ2-7; D is uncertain. V lost 7 bases and J lost 1, with 17 bases in between. CDR3 length equals 15 residues. Per the germline V gene, CDR1 is MDHEN and CDR2 is SYDVKM. The CDR3, as DNA: TGTGCCAGCACTCCAGGTGGGGTAAGGTCCTACGAGCAGTACTTC. The encoded protein is CASTPGGVRSYEQYF.

The chain couples TRBV27 to TRBJ1-2; D is uncertain. V lost 3 bases and J 6 bases, leaving 11 bases between the germline ends. This CDR3 contains 13 residues. Germline CDR1 reads MNHEY; CDR2 reads SMNVEV (reference sequence). The CDR3 sequence is CASSFRRTHGYTF. CDR3 DNA sequence: TGTGCCAGCAGTTTCCGGAGAACACATGGCTACACCTTC.

This clonotype was counted only a few times. This rearrangement joins TRBV12-3 or TRBV12-4 to TRBJ1-2, with D uncertain. The CDR3 totals 14 residues. V dropped 7 bases and J dropped 8 bases, with 20 bases sitting between them. Here the CDR3 reads CASTISGSAGGYTF. As DNA, the CDR3 is TGTGCCAGCACCATCTCCGGGTCAGCGGGGGGCTACACCTTC.

This clonotype was detected many times. The chain recombines TRBV29-1 with TRBJ2-2; 8 bases line up with TRBD1. CDR3 length equals 14 residues. V lost 7 bases and J lost 0; bases outside the gene matches: 4. CDR1 is SQVTM, CDR2 ANQGSEA, per germline. CDR3 nucleotide sequence: TGCAGCGGGAGACAGGGGTCGAACACCGGGGAGCTGTTTTTT. This codes for CSGRQGSNTGELFF.

This clonotype was seen at least ten times. The rearrangement uses TRBV20-1 and TRBJ2-1; 7 bases map to TRBD1. Germline CDR1 DFQATT, CDR2 SNEGSKA (reference sequence). CDR3 length: 12 residues. V gave up 6 bases and J gave up 7 bases; unmatched junction bases: 6. The CDR3 coding sequence is TGCAGTGCCAGAAGGGGGCGGAATGAGCAGTTCTTC. This sequence encodes CSARRGRNEQFF.

This clonotype has ten or more counts. V and J are TRBV20-1 and TRBJ2-1; 13 nucleotides align to TRBD2. The germline gives CDR1 DFQATT, CDR2 SNEGSKA (reference sequence). The CDR3 has 16 residues. V gave up 1 base and J gave up 3 bases; unmatched junction bases: 3. The CDR3 DNA reads TGCAGTGCTAGAGCTTGGACTAGCGGGAGCTACAATGAGCAGTTCTTC. Translated, it gives CSARAWTSGSYNEQFF.

This clonotype has a count of ten or more. CDR3 protein: CSVGTGSSYEQYF. The DNA for the CDR3 is TGCAGCGTTGGGACAGGGAGTAGCTACGAGCAGTACTTC. The J gene is TRBJ2-7, the V gene TRBV29-1, with 8 bases that match TRBD1. This CDR3 is 13 amino acids long. J lost 3 bases, V lost 4 bases, and 5 bases had no gene match. Looked up from germline, CDR1 is SQVTM and CDR2 is ANQGSEA.

This clonotype was counted only a few times. The chain employs TRBV18 and TRBJ1-4; TRBD1 matches at 7 bases. The J segment lost 4 bases and the V segment lost 6 bases, leaving 5 bases of the junction unmatched. Germline V CDR1 and CDR2: KGHSH, LQKENI. The CDR3 covers 14 residues. The CDR3, as DNA: TGTGCCAGCTCTAACGGACAGGATAATGAAAAACTGTTTTTT. Translation: CASSNGQDNEKLFF.

The rearrangement uses TRBV12-3 or TRBV12-4 and TRBJ2-7; TRBD2 matches at 8 bases. The V segment lost 5 bases and the J segment 0 bases; nucleotides outside the gene matches: 0. This CDR3 spans 13 amino acids. The CDR3 DNA follows: TGTGCCAGCAGTAGCGGGGGCTCCTACGAGCAGTACGTC. Residues: CASSSGGSYEQYV.

This clonotype has a count of ten or more. The V call is TRBV20-1, the J call TRBJ2-7; D is uncertain. The CDR3 has 13 residues. Germline assignment: CDR1 DFQATT and CDR2 SNEGSKA (reference sequence). With 2 bases removed from V and 5 bases from J, the gap between germline ends came to 13 bases. CDR3 nucleotides: TGCAGTGCTAGATCCTGGCAGCATCACGAGCAGTACTTC. Its translation: CSARSWQHHEQYF.

This clonotype was counted between two and nine times. The genes are TRBV13 and TRBJ2-1; 7 bases fit TRBD2. Germline lookup yields CDR1 PRHDT and CDR2 FYEKMQ (reference sequence). Germline trimming cut 3 bases from V and 5 bases from J; bases unmatched to any gene: 7. The length of the CDR3 is 15 residues. As DNA, the CDR3 is TGTGCCAGCAGCTTCCGGGCCGGGGGGAACAATGAGCAGTTCTTC. Protein sequence: CASSFRAGGNNEQFF. Full variable domain (remainder filled in from reference TRBV13 and TRBJ2-1): AAGVIQSPRHLIKEKRETATLKCYPIPRHDTVYWYQQGPGQDPQFLISFYEKMQSDKGSIPDRFSAQQFSDYHSELNMSSLELGDSALYFCASSFRAGGNNEQFFGPGTRLTVL.

J is TRBJ2-7 and V is TRBV20-1; 9 nucleotides agree with TRBD2. CDR1 is DFQATT, CDR2 SNEGSKA, per germline (reference sequence). CDR3 length equals 16 residues. V gave up 0 bases and J gave up 2 bases; unmatched junction bases: 8. CDR3 bases: TGCAGTGCTAGAGACCTGCGACTAGCGGCACCCTACGAGCAGTACGTC. It encodes CSARDLRLAAPYEQYV.

The V call is TRBV7-9, the J call TRBJ1-2; D gene ambiguous. This CDR3 spans 13 amino acids. Germline V lookup: CDR1 SEHNR, CDR2 FQNEAQ (reference sequence). Trimming stripped 5 bases from V and 2 bases from J, with 9 bases between. The chain's CDR3 is CASSPHRNYGYTF. The CDR3 DNA follows: TGTGCCAGCAGCCCACACCGGAACTATGGCTACACCTTC.

The sample holds a few counts of this clonotype. The chain is built from TRBV4-1 and TRBJ2-1, with D uncertain. Trimming shortened V by 0 bases and J by 1 base, and 16 bases separated the two germline ends. This CDR3 has 18 amino acids. The germline CDR1 and CDR2 sequences are MGHRA and YSYEKL. DNA for the CDR3: TGCGCCAGCAGCCAAGAATTGGGTCTACGTCAATCCTACAATGAGCAGTTCTTC. It encodes CASSQELGLRQSYNEQFF.

The chain has TRBV6-5 and TRBJ1-1; possibly TRBD1 for D (5 bases). The V gene lost 0 bases and the J gene lost 11 bases, with 13 bases spanning the gap. The CDR3 runs 13 residues. The germline CDR1 and CDR2 sequences are MNHEY and SVGAGI. In DNA, the CDR3 is TGTGCCAGCAGTTACTCGAGGCAGGGTAGCGCTTTCTTT. Amino acid sequence: CASSYSRQGSAFF.

This chain links TRBV18 with TRBJ1-5; D is undetermined. The V gene's germline CDR1 is KGHSH and CDR2 LQKENI. The CDR3 is made up of 14 amino acids. V lost 4 bases to trimming and J lost 5 bases, with 12 bases between them. CDR3 sequence (DNA): TGTGCCAGCTCACTCGACGGCACTCATCAGCCCCAGCATTTT. This encodes CASSLDGTHQPQHF.

The chain recombines TRBV6-5 with TRBJ1-5; 10 bases align to TRBD1. The CDR3 totals 15 residues. Germline CDR1 and CDR2: MNHEY and SVGAGI. V lost 6 bases to trimming and J lost 6 bases; unmatched junction nucleotides: 8. In DNA, the CDR3 is TGTGCCAGCAGAGCTCTCGGACAGGGGGTTCAGCCCCAGCATTTT. Its translation is CASRALGQGVQPQHF.

The chain combines TRBV12-5 with TRBJ2-7, with 7 bases identical to TRBD1. The germline CDR1 and CDR2 sequences are LGHNT and FRNRAP. The CDR3 sequence is 13 residues long. J lost 4 bases, V lost 6 bases, and 6 bases had no gene match. This CDR3 reads CASGEQGRYEQYV. The CDR3, as DNA: TGTGCTAGTGGAGAACAGGGGCGGTACGAGCAGTACGTC.

At least ten counts were recorded for this clonotype. The chain combines TRBV7-2 with TRBJ2-7, with 9 bases identical to TRBD2. Germline loops: CDR1 SGHTA, CDR2 FQGNSA. The V and J ends lost 5 bases and 4 bases, in that order; junction bases with no gene match: 6. The CDR3 is 14 amino acids. In DNA form, the CDR3 reads TGTGCCAGCAGCCTCGCAGCGGGAGGTTACGAGCAGTACGTC. Translating it yields CASSLAAGGYEQYV.

V gene TRBV20-1 combines with J gene TRBJ1-2; maybe TRBD1 (5 bases). Germline V gene data show CDR1 as DFQATT and CDR2 as SNEGSKA (reference sequence). Trimming left V 2 bases short and J 2 bases short, with 18 bases between. The CDR3 runs 16 residues. The CDR3 DNA sequence: TGCAGTGCTAGACCATTATGGGTCGACAGAAACTATGGCTACACCTTC. Translation: CSARPLWVDRNYGYTF.

This clonotype has more than one count but fewer than ten. The chain is built from TRBV5-1 and TRBJ1-2; D unresolved. Trimming pared 0 bases from V and 3 bases from J, leaving 12 bases between. CDR1 is SGHRS and CDR2 is YFSETQ in the germline V gene. The CDR3 is 15 residues long. CDR3 sequence: CASSLEKDTYYGYTF. As DNA, the CDR3 is TGCGCCAGCAGCTTGGAGAAGGATACCTACTATGGCTACACCTTC.

The chain employs TRBV14 and TRBJ1-2; D remains unclear. This CDR3 has 13 amino acids. Germline V gene sequence: CDR1 SGHDN, CDR2 FVKESK. V lost 1 base and J lost 4, with 7 bases in between. CDR3 DNA sequence: TGTGCCAGCAGCCAAGGAGGCGTCTATGGCTACACCTTC. This sequence encodes CASSQGGVYGYTF.

The V call is TRBV10-3, the J call TRBJ1-2; D not certain. The germline V and J ends were trimmed by 3 bases and 12 bases, with 11 bases remaining between them. This CDR3 contains 11 residues. The germline gives CDR1 ENHRY, CDR2 SYGVKD. The CDR3 DNA reads as TGTGCCATCAGTGACGGGGAAGGAGACACCTTC. It encodes CAISDGEGDTF.

The chain is built from TRBV9 and TRBJ2-5, with a weak D call TRBD2 (5 bases). This CDR3 is 13 amino acids long. V lost 4 bases to trimming and J lost 3 bases, with 10 bases between them. In germline, CDR1 is SGDLS, CDR2 YYNGEE. The CDR3 coding sequence is TGTGCCAGCAGCCCTCCGGGGAAAGAGACCCAGTACTTC. Protein product: CASSPPGKETQYF. The full variable domain, with the rest looked up from reference TRBV9 and TRBJ2-5, is DSGVTQTPKHLITATGQRVTLRCSPRSGDLSVYWYQQSLDQGLQFLIQYYNGEERAKGNILERFSAQQFPDLHSELNLSSLELGDSALYFCASSPPGKETQYFGPGTRLLVL.